The clone carrying this TCR beta chain was recorded at least ten times. The data were taken from a study of human T cells and chemical hapten exposure. For the library, individual cDNA molecules each received unique molecular identifiers. TCRdb called the RACE reads again in MiXCR, with one record for every CDR3 protein. The table includes some 38,000 distinct CDR3 sequences, 9.5% detected once. The V gene's germline CDR1 is SGHRS and CDR2 YFSETQ. Trimming cost V 0 bases and J 7 bases; bases outside gene matches: 7. This CDR3 region has 16 residues. Indicated time point: patch test 3, about 24 weeks after DPC sensitization. Sample treatment: therapeutic diphenylcyclopropenone sensitization with weekly scalp DPC. The study extracted total RNA from unfractionated whole blood. Every patch test was put on after a blood sample was taken.

Sequenced here: whole blood, sampled in connection with sensitization to the hapten diphenylcyclopropenone (DPC). The chain combines TRBV5-1 with TRBJ2-1; 10 nucleotides match TRBD2. The TCR comes from a man aged 45-65 years with alopecia areata. Some clones in this sample may be carry-over from other donors' samples. CDR3 DNA sequence: TGCGCCAGCAGCTTGGTGGGAGCGGGAGGGCGGAATGAGCAGTTCTTC. Its protein is CASSLVGAGGRNEQFF. Drawing the rest from reference TRBV5-1 and TRBJ2-1, the complete variable domain is KAGVTQTPRYLIKTRGQQVTLSCSPISGHRSVSWYQQTPGQGLQFLFEYFSETQRNKGNFPGRFSGRQFSNSRSEMNVSTLELGDSALYLCASSLVGAGGRNEQFFGPGTRLTVL.